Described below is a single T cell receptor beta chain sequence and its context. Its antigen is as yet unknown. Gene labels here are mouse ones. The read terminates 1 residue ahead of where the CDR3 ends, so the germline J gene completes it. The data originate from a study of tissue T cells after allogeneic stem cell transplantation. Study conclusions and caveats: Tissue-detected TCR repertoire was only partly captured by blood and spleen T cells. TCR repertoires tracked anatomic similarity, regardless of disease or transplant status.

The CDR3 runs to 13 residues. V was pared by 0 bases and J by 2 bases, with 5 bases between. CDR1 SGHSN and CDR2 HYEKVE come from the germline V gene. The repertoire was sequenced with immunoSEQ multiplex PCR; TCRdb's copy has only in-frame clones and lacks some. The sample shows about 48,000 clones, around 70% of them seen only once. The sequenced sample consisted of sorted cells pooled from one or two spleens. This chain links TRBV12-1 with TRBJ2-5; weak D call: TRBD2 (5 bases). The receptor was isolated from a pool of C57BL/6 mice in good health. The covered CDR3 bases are TGTGCCAGCTCTCTCACTGGCCAAGACACCCAGTAC. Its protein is CASSLTGQDTQY. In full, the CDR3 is CASSLTGQDTQYF.